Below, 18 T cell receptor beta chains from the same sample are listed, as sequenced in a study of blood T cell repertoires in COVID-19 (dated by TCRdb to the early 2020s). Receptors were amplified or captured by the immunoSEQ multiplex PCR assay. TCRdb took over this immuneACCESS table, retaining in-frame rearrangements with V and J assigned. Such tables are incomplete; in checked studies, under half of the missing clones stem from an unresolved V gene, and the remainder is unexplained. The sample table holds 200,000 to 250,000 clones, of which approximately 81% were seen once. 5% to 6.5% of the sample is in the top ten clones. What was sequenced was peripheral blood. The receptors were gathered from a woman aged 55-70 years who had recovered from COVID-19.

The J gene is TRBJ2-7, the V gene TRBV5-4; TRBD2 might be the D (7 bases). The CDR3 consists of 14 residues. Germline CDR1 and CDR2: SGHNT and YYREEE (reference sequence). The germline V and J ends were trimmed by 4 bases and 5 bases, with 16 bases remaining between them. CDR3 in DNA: TGTGCCAGCAGCCGTAGGGGGAGGGCGGACGAGCAGTACTTC. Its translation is CASSRRGRADEQYF.

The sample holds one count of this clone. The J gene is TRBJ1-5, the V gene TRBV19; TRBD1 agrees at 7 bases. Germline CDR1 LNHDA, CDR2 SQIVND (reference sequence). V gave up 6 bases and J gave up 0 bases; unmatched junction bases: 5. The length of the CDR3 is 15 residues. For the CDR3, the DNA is TGTGCCAGTAGAGAAGGACAGGTTAGCAATCAGCCCCAGCATTTT. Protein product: CASREGQVSNQPQHF.

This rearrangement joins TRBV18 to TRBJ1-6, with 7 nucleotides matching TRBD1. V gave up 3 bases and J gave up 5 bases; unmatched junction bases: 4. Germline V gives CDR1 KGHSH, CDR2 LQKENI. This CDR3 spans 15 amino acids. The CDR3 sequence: CASSPTGADNSPLHF. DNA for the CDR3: TGTGCCAGCTCACCCACAGGGGCTGATAATTCACCCCTCCACTTT.

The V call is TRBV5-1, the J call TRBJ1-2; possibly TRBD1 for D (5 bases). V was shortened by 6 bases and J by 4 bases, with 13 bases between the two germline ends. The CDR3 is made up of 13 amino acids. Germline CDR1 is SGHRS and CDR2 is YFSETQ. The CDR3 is CASTVGAPYGYTF. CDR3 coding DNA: TGCGCCAGCACAGTAGGGGCCCCCTATGGCTACACCTTC.

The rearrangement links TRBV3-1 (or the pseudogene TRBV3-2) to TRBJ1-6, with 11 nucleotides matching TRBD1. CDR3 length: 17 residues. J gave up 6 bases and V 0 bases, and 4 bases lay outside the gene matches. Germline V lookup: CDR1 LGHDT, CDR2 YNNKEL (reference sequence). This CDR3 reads CASSQDPGTGGNSPLHF. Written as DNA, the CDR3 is TGTGCCAGCAGCCAAGACCCGGGGACAGGGGGTAATTCACCCCTCCACTTT.

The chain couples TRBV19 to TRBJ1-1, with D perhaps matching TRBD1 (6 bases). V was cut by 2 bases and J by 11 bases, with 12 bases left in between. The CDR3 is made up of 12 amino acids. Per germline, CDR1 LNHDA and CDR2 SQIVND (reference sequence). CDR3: CASSISGVSAFF. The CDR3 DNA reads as TGTGCCAGTAGTATATCAGGGGTCTCGGCTTTCTTT.

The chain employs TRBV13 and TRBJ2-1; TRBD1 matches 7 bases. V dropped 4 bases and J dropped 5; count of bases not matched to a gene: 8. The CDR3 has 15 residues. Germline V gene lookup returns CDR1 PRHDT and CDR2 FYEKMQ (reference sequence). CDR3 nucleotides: TGTGCCAGCAGCTACGTCAAGGGGGCAGACAATGAGCAGTTCTTC. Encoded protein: CASSYVKGADNEQFF.

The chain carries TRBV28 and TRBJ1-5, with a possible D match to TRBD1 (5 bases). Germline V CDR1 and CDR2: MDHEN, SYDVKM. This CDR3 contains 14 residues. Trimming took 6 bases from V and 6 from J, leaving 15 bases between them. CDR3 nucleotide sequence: TGTGCCAGCAGACCGGCGGGGGTATCTCAGCCCCAGCATTTT. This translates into CASRPAGVSQPQHF.

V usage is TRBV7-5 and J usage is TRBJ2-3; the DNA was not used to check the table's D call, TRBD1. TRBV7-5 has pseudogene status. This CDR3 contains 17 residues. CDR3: CARSLFQHIPSTDTQYF. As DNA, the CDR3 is TGTGCCAGAAGCCTTTTTCAACATATACCTAGCACAGATACGCAGTATTTT.

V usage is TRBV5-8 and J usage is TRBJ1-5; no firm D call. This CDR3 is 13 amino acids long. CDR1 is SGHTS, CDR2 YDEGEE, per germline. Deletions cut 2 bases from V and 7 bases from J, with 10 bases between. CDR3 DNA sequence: TGTGCCAGCAGCTTTACACCTCGCCAGCCCCAGCATTTT. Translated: CASSFTPRQPQHF.

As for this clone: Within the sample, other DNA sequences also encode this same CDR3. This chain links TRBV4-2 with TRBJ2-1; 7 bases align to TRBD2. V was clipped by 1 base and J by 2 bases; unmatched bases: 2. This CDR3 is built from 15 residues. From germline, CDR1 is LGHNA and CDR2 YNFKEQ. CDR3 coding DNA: TGTGCCAGCAGCCAAGGGCGGGGGACCTACAATGAGCAGTTCTTC. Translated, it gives CASSQGRGTYNEQFF.

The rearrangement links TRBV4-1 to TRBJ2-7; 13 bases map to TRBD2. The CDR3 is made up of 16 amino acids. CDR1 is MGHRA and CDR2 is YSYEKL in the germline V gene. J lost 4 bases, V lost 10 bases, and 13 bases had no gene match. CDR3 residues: CAKQLGTSGVNYEQYF. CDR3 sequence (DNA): TGCGCCAAACAATTAGGGACTAGCGGGGTCAATTACGAGCAGTACTTC.

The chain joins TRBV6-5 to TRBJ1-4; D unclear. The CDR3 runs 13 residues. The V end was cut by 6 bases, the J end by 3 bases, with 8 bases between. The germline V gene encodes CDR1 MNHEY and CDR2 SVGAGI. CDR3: CASRSLANEKLFF. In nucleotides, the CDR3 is TGTGCCAGCAGAAGCCTCGCTAATGAAAAACTGTTTTTT.

The CDR3 here is CASSLWGENSPLHF. As DNA, the CDR3 is TGTGCCAGCAGTTTATGGGGGGAGAATTCACCCCTCCACTTT. The chain joins TRBV27 to TRBJ1-6; possibly TRBD1 for D (5 bases). V was cut by 1 base and J by 7 bases, with 8 bases left in between. Germline loops: CDR1 MNHEY, CDR2 SMNVEV (reference sequence). CDR3 length equals 14 residues.

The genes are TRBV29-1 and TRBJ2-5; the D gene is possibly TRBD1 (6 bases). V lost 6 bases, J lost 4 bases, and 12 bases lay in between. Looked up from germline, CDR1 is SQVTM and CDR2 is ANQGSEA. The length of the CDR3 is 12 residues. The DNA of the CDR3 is TGCAGCGTAGGACAGCAGAGAGAGACCCAGTACTTC. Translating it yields CSVGQQRETQYF.

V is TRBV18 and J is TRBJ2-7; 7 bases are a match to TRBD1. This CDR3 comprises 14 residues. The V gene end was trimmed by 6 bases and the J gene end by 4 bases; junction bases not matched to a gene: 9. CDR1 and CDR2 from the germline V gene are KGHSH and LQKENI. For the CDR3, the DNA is TGTGCCAGCTCGCCGCGACAGGGATTTTACGAGCAGTACTTC. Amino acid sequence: CASSPRQGFYEQYF.

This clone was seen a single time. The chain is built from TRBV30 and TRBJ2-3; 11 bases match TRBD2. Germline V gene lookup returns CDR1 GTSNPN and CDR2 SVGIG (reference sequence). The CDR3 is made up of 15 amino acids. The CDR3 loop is CAEGTSGLGTDTQYF. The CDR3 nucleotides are TGTGCGGAGGGGACTAGCGGCCTTGGGACAGATACGCAGTATTTT. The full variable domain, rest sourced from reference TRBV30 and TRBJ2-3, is SQTIHQWPATLVQPVGSPLSLECTVEGTSNPNLYWYRQAAGRGLQLLFYSVGIGQISSEVPQNLSASRPQDRQFILSSKKLLLSDSGFYLCAEGTSGLGTDTQYFGPGTRLTVL.

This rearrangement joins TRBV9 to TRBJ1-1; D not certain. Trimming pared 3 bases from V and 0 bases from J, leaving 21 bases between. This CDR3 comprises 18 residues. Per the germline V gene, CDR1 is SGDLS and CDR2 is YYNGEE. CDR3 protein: CASSDSIPSGAMNTEAFF. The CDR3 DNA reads TGTGCCAGCAGCGATAGTATTCCCTCCGGTGCTATGAACACTGAAGCTTTCTTT. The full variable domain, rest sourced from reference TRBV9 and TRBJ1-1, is DSGVTQTPKHLITATGQRVTLRCSPRSGDLSVYWYQQSLDQGLQFLIQYYNGEERAKGNILERFSAQQFPDLHSELNLSSLELGDSALYFCASSDSIPSGAMNTEAFFGQGTRLTVV.